This T cell receptor (beta chain) was identified in a study of T cells in Graves' hyperthyroidism and ophthalmopathy. Broader study findings: Stable hyperthyroidism was separated from ophthalmopathy by a model based on 13 V-J features.

Researchers amplified the TCR beta CDR3 regions from RNA transcripts. When the TCR CDR3 underwent first-round RT-PCR, the HTBI primer set was used. TCRdb independently ran MiXCR on the multiplex PCR reads; one entry per CDR3 protein. The sample shows about 380,000 distinct CDR3 sequences, about 14% of them seen only once. This clonotype was counted at least ten times. What it recognizes is unknown. Per the germline V gene, CDR1 is SGHAT and CDR2 is FQNNGV. This CDR3 comprises 15 residues. V gave up 5 bases and J gave up 1 base; unmatched junction bases: 6. The sample of blood was obtained at first hyperthyroidism diagnosis (before any ophthalmopathy symptoms). It was 10 ml of fresh peripheral blood that supplied the PBMCs.

The J gene is TRBJ2-3, the V gene TRBV11-2, with 7 bases that match TRBD2. The sequence derives from a man aged 30-40 years with Graves' hyperthyroidism that later progressed to Graves' ophthalmopathy. The sequencing input was blood. This chain's CDR3 is CASSPLTSRTDTQYF. The CDR3 region has the DNA TGTGCCAGCAGCCCCCTGACTAGCCGCACAGATACGCAGTATTTT.